These 12 T cell receptor beta chains came from one sample sequenced in a study of blood T cells in healthy people across ages (dated by TCRdb to 2014 to 2015). The library relied on 5' RACE. TCRdb shows the sequencer as Illumina HiSeq 2500. A second roughly 6 to 12 cycle PCR used a sample-barcoded 5' primer and a J-beta primer mix. The public sequencing data were trimmed at Q25 with fastp and processed into clonotypes with MiXCR by TCRdb, which kept only in-frame beta chains. Rows with one shared CDR3 protein collapse into an entry with the most common genes and DNA. Counted in this sample were approximately 1,100,000 distinct CDR3 sequences; more than 35% of them appeared once. Around 18% of the sample comes from the top ten. Sequences were obtained from blood. These receptors originate from a woman aged 60-70 years in good health.

This clonotype was detected only a few times. The chain recombines TRBV27 with TRBJ1-2; 7 bases agree with TRBD1. The junction had 12 bases not matched to a gene; V was cut back by 4 bases and J by 4 bases. This CDR3 has 16 residues. The germline gives CDR1 MNHEY, CDR2 SMNVEV (reference sequence). Written as DNA, the CDR3 is TGTGCCAGCAGTTCAACCGGGGGACAGTTCCTCTATGGCTACACCTTC. Protein product: CASSSTGGQFLYGYTF.

The chain uses TRBV10-3 and TRBJ2-3; D is perhaps TRBD1 or TRBD2 (5 bases each). Trimming removed 4 bases at V and 1 base at J, with 12 bases between. The V gene's germline CDR1 is ENHRY and CDR2 SYGVKD. There are 15 residues in the CDR3. The CDR3, as DNA: TGTGCCATCAGTGGAGGGACGGAACGCACAGATACGCAGTATTTT. This sequence encodes CAISGGTERTDTQYF.

V gene TRBV11-2 combines with J gene TRBJ1-2, with TRBD1 as a possible D gene (5 bases). Trimming pared 1 base from V and 0 bases from J, leaving 15 bases between. This CDR3 has 17 amino acids. Looked up from germline, CDR1 is SGHAT and CDR2 is FQNNGV. CDR3 residues: CASSLAPEVTANYGYTF. The CDR3, as DNA: TGTGCCAGCAGCTTAGCCCCAGAAGTGACAGCTAACTATGGCTACACCTTC.

This clonotype turned up a few times. The rearrangement uses TRBV10-2 and TRBJ2-7, with D perhaps assigned TRBD1 or TRBD2 (5 bases each). Per germline, CDR1 WSHSY and CDR2 SAAADI. V was shortened by 8 bases and J by 5 bases, with 13 bases between the two germline ends. This CDR3 is built from 12 residues. CDR3 nucleotides: TGCGCCAGCGGGCCGGGGACCCACGAGCAGTACTTC. Protein product: CASGPGTHEQYF.

The J gene is TRBJ1-6, the V gene TRBV25-1, with 8 bases aligning to TRBD1. Germline V gene sequence: CDR1 MGHDK, CDR2 SYGVNS. There are 15 residues in the CDR3. Losses at the gene ends were 4 bases for V and 6 bases for J; bases not matched to a gene: 5. The CDR3: CASSAIGQGNSPLHF. The CDR3 bases are TGTGCCAGCAGTGCGATCGGACAGGGTAATTCACCCCTCCACTTT.

The J gene is TRBJ2-3, the V gene TRBV20-1; 12 nucleotides align to TRBD2. The length of the CDR3 is 14 residues. Germline CDR1 reads DFQATT; CDR2 reads SNEGSKA (reference sequence). After removal of 7 bases from V and 4 bases from J, the junction contained 6 bases not matched to a gene. The CDR3 here is CSGETSGSPDTQYF. The DNA for the CDR3 is TGCAGTGGTGAGACTAGCGGGAGCCCAGATACGCAGTATTTT.

This chain links TRBV12-3 or TRBV12-4 with TRBJ2-3; 10 bases agree with TRBD2. J lost 4 bases, V lost 2 bases, and 3 bases had no gene match. The CDR3 totals 15 residues. CDR3 DNA sequence: TGTGCCAGCAGTTTAACTAGCGGGACCTCAGATACGCAGTATTTT. It encodes CASSLTSGTSDTQYF.

The rearrangement joins TRBV27 to TRBJ2-7; D is tentatively TRBD1 or TRBD2 (6 bases each). CDR1 and CDR2 (germline): MNHEY, SMNVEV (reference sequence). The CDR3 spans 14 residues. Between the trimmed V and J ends, which lost 3 bases and 5 bases, there was a span of 14 bases. This CDR3 reads CASSFEGGRDEQYF. The CDR3 nucleotides read TGTGCCAGCAGTTTTGAAGGGGGGCGCGACGAGCAGTACTTC.

The chain is built from TRBV12-3 or TRBV12-4 and TRBJ2-1; 9 bases map to TRBD2. The CDR3 extends over 19 amino acids. V shed 1 base, J shed 3 bases, and the junction held 13 bases outside the gene matches. This CDR3 reads CASSLDWVSGSHGYNEQFF. The DNA of the CDR3 is TGTGCCAGCAGTTTAGACTGGGTTAGCGGGAGTCATGGCTACAATGAGCAGTTCTTC.

This clonotype has only a few counts. A junction end diverges from the germline sequence, so it may reflect a read error. The chain recombines TRBV3-1 with TRBJ2-7; TRBD1 matches 8 bases. Looked up from germline, CDR1 is LGHDT and CDR2 is YNNKEL (reference sequence). This CDR3 is built from 13 residues. This CDR3 is CASSPQGAYEQYF. For the CDR3, the DNA is TGCGCCAGCAGCCCACAGGGGGCCTACGAGCAGTACTTC.

The rearrangement links TRBV3-1 to TRBJ1-2; the match to TRBD1 covers 9 bases. Per the germline V gene, CDR1 is LGHDT and CDR2 is YNNKEL (reference sequence). V gave up 4 bases and J gave up 2 bases; unmatched junction bases: 5. CDR3 length equals 15 residues. The CDR3 sequence: CASSLGTGQNYGYTF. DNA for the CDR3: TGTGCCAGCAGCCTTGGGACAGGGCAGAACTATGGCTACACCTTC.

On this clonotype itself: A clone one base away is much larger, so this may be a read error. The chain is built from TRBV7-2 and TRBJ2-1; D assignment may be TRBD1 or TRBD2 (5 bases each). The J call may not be correct, given that the DNA end is closer to TRBJ2-7. CDR3 length equals 17 residues. CDR1 SGHTA and CDR2 FQGNSA come from the germline V gene. The CDR3, as DNA: TGTGCCAGCAGCCAACGAGGGGAAGGGGATCCCTACTTCGAGCAGTACTTC. It is translated as CASSQRGEGDPYFEQYF.